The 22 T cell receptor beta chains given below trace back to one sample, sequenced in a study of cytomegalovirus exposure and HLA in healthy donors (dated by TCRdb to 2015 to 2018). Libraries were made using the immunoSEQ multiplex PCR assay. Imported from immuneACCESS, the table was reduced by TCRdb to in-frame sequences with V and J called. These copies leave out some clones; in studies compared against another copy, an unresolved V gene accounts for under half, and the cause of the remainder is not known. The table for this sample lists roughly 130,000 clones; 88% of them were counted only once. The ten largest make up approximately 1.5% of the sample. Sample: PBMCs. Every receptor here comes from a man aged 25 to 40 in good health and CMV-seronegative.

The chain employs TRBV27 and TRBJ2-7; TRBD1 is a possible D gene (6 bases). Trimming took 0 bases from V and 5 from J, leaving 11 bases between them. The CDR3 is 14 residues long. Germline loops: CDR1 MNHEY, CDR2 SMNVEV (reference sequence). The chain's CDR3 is CASSLSRGFDEQYF. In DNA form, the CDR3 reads TGTGCCAGCAGTTTATCGAGGGGGTTTGACGAGCAGTACTTC.

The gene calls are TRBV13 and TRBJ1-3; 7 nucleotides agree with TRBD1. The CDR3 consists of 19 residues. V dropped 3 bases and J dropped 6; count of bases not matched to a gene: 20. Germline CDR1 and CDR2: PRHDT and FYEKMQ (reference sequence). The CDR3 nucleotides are TGTGCCAGCAGCTTCGTAGACGTGACAGGGAGCCCATCGGAAAACACCATATATTTT. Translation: CASSFVDVTGSPSENTIYF.

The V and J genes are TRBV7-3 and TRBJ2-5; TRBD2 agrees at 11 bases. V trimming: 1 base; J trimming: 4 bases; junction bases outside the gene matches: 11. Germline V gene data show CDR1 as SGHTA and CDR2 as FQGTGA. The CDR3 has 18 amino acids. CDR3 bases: TGTGCCAGCAGCTTAATAGGTCTAGCGGGAGGAGAGGGAGAGACCCAGTACTTC. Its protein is CASSLIGLAGGEGETQYF.

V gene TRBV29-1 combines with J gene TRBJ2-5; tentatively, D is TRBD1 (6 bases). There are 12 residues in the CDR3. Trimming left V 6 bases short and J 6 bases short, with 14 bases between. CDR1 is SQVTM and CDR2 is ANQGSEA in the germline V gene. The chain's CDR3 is CSVSQGLQTQYF. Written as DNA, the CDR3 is TGCAGCGTAAGTCAGGGGCTGCAGACCCAGTACTTC.

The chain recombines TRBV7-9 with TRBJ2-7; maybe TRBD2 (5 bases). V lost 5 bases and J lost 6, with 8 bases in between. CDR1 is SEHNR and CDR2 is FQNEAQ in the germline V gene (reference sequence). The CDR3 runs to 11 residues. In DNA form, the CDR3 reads TGTGCCAGCAGCCGAGGGCGCGAGCAGTACTTC. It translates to CASSRGREQYF.

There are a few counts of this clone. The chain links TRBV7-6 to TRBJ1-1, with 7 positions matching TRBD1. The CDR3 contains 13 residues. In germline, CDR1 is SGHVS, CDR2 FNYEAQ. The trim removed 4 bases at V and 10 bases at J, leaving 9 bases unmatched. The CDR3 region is CASSSTRGAGAFF. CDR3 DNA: TGTGCCAGCAGCTCCACCAGGGGGGCTGGAGCTTTCTTT.

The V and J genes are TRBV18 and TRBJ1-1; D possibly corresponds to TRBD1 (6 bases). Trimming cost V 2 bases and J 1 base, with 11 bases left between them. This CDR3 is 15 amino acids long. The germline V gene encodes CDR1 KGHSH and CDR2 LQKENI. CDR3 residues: CASSPSYRENTEAFF. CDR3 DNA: TGTGCCAGCTCACCATCGTACAGGGAGAACACTGAAGCTTTCTTT.

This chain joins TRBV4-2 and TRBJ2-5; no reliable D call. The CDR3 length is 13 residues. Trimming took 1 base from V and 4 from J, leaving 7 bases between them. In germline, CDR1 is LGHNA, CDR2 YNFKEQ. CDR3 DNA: TGTGCCAGCAGCCAAGGACCGGGAGAGACCCAGTACTTC. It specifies CASSQGPGETQYF.

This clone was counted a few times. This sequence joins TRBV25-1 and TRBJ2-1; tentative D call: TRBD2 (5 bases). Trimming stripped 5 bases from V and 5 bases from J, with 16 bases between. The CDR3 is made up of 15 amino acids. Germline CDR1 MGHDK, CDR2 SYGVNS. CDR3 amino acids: CASSPRGAANNEQFF. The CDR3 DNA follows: TGTGCCAGCAGTCCCCGAGGAGCGGCTAACAATGAGCAGTTCTTC.

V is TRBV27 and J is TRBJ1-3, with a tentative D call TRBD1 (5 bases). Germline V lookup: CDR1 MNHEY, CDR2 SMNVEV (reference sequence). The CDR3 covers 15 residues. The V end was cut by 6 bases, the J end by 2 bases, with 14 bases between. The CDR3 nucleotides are TGTGCCAGCAGCCGTACGGGACTAACTGGAAACACCATATATTTT. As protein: CASSRTGLTGNTIYF.

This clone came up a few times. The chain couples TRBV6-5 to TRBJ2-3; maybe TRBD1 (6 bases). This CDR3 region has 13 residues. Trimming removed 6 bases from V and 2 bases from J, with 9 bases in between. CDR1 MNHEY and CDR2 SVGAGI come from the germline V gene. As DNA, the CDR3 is TGTGCCAGCAGAGGGGGTGACACAGATACGCAGTATTTT. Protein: CASRGGDTDTQYF.

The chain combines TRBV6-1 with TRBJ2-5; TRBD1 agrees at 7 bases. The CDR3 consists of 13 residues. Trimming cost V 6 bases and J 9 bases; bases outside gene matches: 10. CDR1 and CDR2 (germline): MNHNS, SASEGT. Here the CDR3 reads CASSFGTAPAQYF. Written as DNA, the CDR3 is TGTGCCAGCAGCTTTGGGACAGCTCCGGCCCAGTACTTC.

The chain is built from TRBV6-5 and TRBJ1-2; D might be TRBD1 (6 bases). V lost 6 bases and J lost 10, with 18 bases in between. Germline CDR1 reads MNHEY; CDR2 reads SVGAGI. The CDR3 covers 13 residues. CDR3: CASRPPLGGNYTF. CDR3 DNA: TGTGCCAGCAGACCCCCCTTAGGGGGAAACTACACCTTC.

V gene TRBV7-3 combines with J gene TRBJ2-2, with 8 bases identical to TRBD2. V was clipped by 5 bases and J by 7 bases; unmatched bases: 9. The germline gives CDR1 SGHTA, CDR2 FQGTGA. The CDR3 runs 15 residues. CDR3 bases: TGTGCCAGCAGCGTTAGCGGGGAGTTGAGCGGGGAGCTGTTTTTT. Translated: CASSVSGELSGELFF.

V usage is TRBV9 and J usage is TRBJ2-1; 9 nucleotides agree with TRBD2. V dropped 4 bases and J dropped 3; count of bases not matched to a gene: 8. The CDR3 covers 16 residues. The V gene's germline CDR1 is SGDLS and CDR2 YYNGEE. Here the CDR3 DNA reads TGTGCCAGCAGCCCGCCGACTAGCGGCAACTACAATGAGCAGTTCTTC. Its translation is CASSPPTSGNYNEQFF.

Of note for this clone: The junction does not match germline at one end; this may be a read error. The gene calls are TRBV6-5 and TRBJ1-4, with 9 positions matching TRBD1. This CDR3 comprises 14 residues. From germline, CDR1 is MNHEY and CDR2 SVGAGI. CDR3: CATDSGQGNGKLFF. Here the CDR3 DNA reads TGTGCCACCGACAGTGGACAGGGGAATGGAAAACTGTTTTTT.

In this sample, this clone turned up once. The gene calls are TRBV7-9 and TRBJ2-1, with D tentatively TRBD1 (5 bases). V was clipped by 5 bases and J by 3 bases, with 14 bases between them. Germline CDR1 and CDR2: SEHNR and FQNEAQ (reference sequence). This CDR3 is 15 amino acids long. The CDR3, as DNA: TGTGCCAGCAGCCCAAGCAGGGCCCTCTACAATGAGCAGTTCTTC. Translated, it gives CASSPSRALYNEQFF.

The CDR3 region is CASSKTGSDQPQHF. DNA of the CDR3: TGTGCCAGCAGCAAGACAGGGAGCGATCAGCCCCAGCATTTT. This chain links TRBV6-5 with TRBJ1-5, with 7 bases fitting TRBD1. The CDR3 has 14 residues. The V gene end was trimmed by 6 bases and the J gene end by 5 bases; junction bases not matched to a gene: 7. Germline V gene data show CDR1 as MNHEY and CDR2 as SVGAGI.

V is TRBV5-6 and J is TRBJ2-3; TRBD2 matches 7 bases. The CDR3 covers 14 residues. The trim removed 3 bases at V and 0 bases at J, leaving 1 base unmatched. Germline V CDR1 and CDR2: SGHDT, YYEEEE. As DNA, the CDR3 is TGTGCCAGCAGCTCCGGGAGGAGCACAGATACGCAGTATTTT. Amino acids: CASSSGRSTDTQYF.

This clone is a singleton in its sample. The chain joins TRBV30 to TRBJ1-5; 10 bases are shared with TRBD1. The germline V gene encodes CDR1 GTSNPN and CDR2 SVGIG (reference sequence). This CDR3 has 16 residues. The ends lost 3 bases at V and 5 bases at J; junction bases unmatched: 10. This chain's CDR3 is CAWSHKDRGDDQPQHF. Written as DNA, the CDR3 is TGTGCCTGGAGCCACAAGGACAGGGGGGACGATCAGCCCCAGCATTTT.

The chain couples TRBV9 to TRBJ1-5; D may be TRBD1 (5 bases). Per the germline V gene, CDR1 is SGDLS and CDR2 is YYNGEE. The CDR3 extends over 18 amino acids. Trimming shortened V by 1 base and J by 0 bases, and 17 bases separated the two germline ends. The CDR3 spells CASSVSAGRWDSNQPQHF. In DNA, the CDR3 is TGTGCCAGCAGCGTATCGGCAGGGCGGTGGGATAGCAATCAGCCCCAGCATTTT.

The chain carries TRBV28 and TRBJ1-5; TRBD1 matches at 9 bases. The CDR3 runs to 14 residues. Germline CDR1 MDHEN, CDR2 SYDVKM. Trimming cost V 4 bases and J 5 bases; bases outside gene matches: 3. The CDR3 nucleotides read TGTGCCAGCAGTTCTGGGACAGGGTATCAGCCCCAGCATTTT. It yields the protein CASSSGTGYQPQHF.